The 15 T cell receptor beta chains below come from one sample, sequenced in a study of blood T cell repertoires in COVID-19. TCRdb keeps only in-frame clones here, not all; method: immunoSEQ multiplex PCR. The sample carries around 95,000 clones, about 91% recorded once. The sample was peripheral blood. These receptors all come from a human donor in a cohort sampled during active COVID-19.

The chain joins TRBV7-2 to TRBJ2-7, with 10 bases aligning to TRBD2. The CDR3 is 14 residues long. Germline V gene data show CDR1 as SGHTA and CDR2 as FQGNSA. J was trimmed by 3 bases and V by 4 bases; bases with no gene match: 3. CDR3 bases: TGTGCCAGCAGCTCTAGCGGGAGTGTCTACGAGCAGTACTTC. Translation gives CASSSSGSVYEQYF.

CDR3 nucleotide sequence: TGTGCCAGCAGTCTGTCCGGAAACACCATATATTTT. Protein sequence: CASSLSGNTIYF. This chain uses TRBV6-5 with TRBJ1-3; D is unclear. CDR1 and CDR2 from the germline V gene are MNHEY and SVGAGI. V was shortened by 5 bases and J by 4 bases, with 6 bases between the two germline ends. The CDR3 runs to 12 residues.

The rearrangement joins TRBV10-2 to TRBJ1-5; D is perhaps TRBD1 (6 bases). The CDR3 has 14 residues. Trimming removed 0 bases from V and 7 bases from J, with 10 bases in between. In germline, CDR1 is WSHSY, CDR2 SAAADI. CDR3: CASSESKGGQPQHF. Here the CDR3 DNA reads TGCGCCAGCAGTGAGTCGAAGGGGGGGCAGCCCCAGCATTTT.

The V gene is TRBV6-1, the J gene TRBJ2-6; D perhaps matches TRBD2 (6 bases). The length of the CDR3 is 16 residues. V was pared by 1 base and J by 4 bases, with 11 bases between. Germline V gives CDR1 MNHNS, CDR2 SASEGT. In DNA form, the CDR3 reads TGTGCCAGCAGTGAAGTGGGGGGATCAGGGGCCAACGTCCTGACTTTC. It specifies CASSEVGGSGANVLTF.

The rearrangement joins TRBV28 to TRBJ2-1, with a weak D call TRBD2 (6 bases). CDR3 length: 14 residues. Trimming pared 1 base from V and 6 bases from J, leaving 10 bases between. Germline-derived CDR1 and CDR2 are MDHEN and SYDVKM. DNA for the CDR3: TGTGCCAGCAGTTTATCGGTCGGGAGCAATGAGCAGTTCTTC. Translated: CASSLSVGSNEQFF.

The chain has TRBV7-9 and TRBJ2-1; 9 bases fit TRBD2. After removal of 4 bases from V and 0 bases from J, the junction contained 10 bases not matched to a gene. The CDR3 totals 18 residues. Germline-derived CDR1 and CDR2 are SEHNR and FQNEAQ (reference sequence). The CDR3 is CASSSRAGGGSSYNEQFF. For the CDR3, the DNA is TGTGCCAGCAGCTCTCGAGCGGGGGGCGGCAGCTCCTACAATGAGCAGTTCTTC.

Worth noting for this clone: At the DNA level, this CDR3 is encoded by other sequences in the same sample as well. The chain recombines TRBV28 with TRBJ2-7, with TRBD1 identical over 9 bases. Germline lookup yields CDR1 MDHEN and CDR2 SYDVKM. The CDR3 runs 13 residues. Unmatched junction bases numbered 4, after V lost 6 bases and J lost 4 bases. This CDR3 reads CASRPGQGYEQYF. The CDR3, as DNA: TGTGCCAGCAGACCGGGACAGGGATACGAGCAGTACTTC.

This chain links TRBV4-1 with TRBJ2-7; a weak D match, TRBD1 (6 bases). The CDR3 has 15 residues. V was clipped by 3 bases and J by 2 bases, with 14 bases between them. CDR1 and CDR2 (germline): MGHRA, YSYEKL. CDR3 protein: CASSQNPTGPYEQYF. In DNA, the CDR3 is TGCGCCAGCAGCCAGAACCCGACAGGACCCTACGAGCAGTACTTC.

The chain carries TRBV18 and TRBJ1-1; D is undetermined. Germline loops: CDR1 KGHSH, CDR2 LQKENI. Trimming removed 1 base at V and 3 bases at J, with 6 bases between. The CDR3 is made up of 13 amino acids. CDR3 sequence: CASSPQRDTEAFF. The CDR3 DNA is TGTGCCAGCTCACCACAGCGTGACACTGAAGCTTTCTTT. Full variable domain (outside the CDR3, taken from reference TRBV18 and TRBJ1-1): NAGVMQNPRHLVRRRGQEARLRCSPMKGHSHVYWYRQLPEEGLKFMVYLQKENIIDESGMPKERFSAEFPKEGPSILRIQQVVRGDSAAYFCASSPQRDTEAFFGQGTRLTVV.

V and J are TRBV6-5 and TRBJ2-2, with D unclear. The germline gives CDR1 MNHEY, CDR2 SVGAGI. The germline V and J ends were trimmed by 8 bases and 5 bases, with 6 bases remaining between them. The CDR3 covers 11 residues. CDR3 bases: TGTGCCAGCCGAGATACCGGGGAGCTGTTTTTT. Protein product: CASRDTGELFF.

This clone was seen more than once but under ten times. The rearrangement joins TRBV2 to TRBJ1-5; D remains unclear. From germline, CDR1 is SNHLY and CDR2 FYNNEI. Trimming left V 2 bases short and J 6 bases short, with 11 bases between. CDR3 length: 14 residues. CDR3 nucleotides: TGTGCCAGCAGTGAATGGGAGGGTGCTCAGCCCCAGCATTTT. Its translation: CASSEWEGAQPQHF.

This clone has just one count. This chain joins TRBV14 and TRBJ1-4, with unresolved D. V was trimmed by 1 base and J by 5 bases, leaving 11 bases between them. This CDR3 is 15 amino acids long. Germline V gene data show CDR1 as SGHDN and CDR2 as FVKESK. CDR3 DNA sequence: TGTGCCAGCAGCCAAGCCGCGGGCAGAAATGAAAAACTGTTTTTT. It yields the protein CASSQAAGRNEKLFF.

The V and J genes are TRBV12-5 and TRBJ1-5; 9 nucleotides match TRBD1. With 6 bases clipped from V and 5 bases from J, the junction kept 8 bases outside the gene matches. The CDR3 runs to 15 residues. Germline V CDR1 and CDR2: LGHNT, FRNRAP. The CDR3 bases are TGTGCTAGTGGGGGATCGGGACAGGGAGATCAGCCCCAGCATTTT. Protein sequence: CASGGSGQGDQPQHF.

The rearrangement links TRBV7-9 to TRBJ2-2; TRBD1 is a possible D gene (5 bases). This CDR3 region has 14 residues. V was cut by 3 bases and J by 4 bases, with 9 bases left in between. Germline CDR1 and CDR2: SEHNR and FQNEAQ (reference sequence). CDR3 sequence: CASSFDSLTGELFF. CDR3 nucleotide sequence: TGTGCCAGCAGCTTTGACAGTCTCACCGGGGAGCTGTTTTTT.

V and J are TRBV27 and TRBJ2-5; TRBD1 matches at 10 bases. The length of the CDR3 is 17 residues. V shed 5 bases and J 7 bases; nucleotides not matched to a gene: 16. Germline CDR1 MNHEY, CDR2 SMNVEV (reference sequence). Here the CDR3 DNA reads TGTGCCAGCAGTCTCCTGGGACAGGGGATTGGTTTGGGGACCCAGTACTTC. Its translation: CASSLLGQGIGLGTQYF.